This TCR beta chain comes out of a study of blood T cell repertoires in COVID-19. Study details: Specimens from acute and convalescent COVID-19 originated in the United States, Italy and Spain. In each case, the material was cDNA or gDNA derived from T cells, B-cell-depleted T cells, or PBMCs.

In the source study's methods: Amplified reference gene primers provided the basis for estimating nucleated cell counts. Data came from immunoSEQ multiplex PCR; TCRdb stores just in-frame clones and leaves some out. The V and J calls and clone size come from that table; D and trimming were worked out from the DNA. The sample has 86,000 or so clones, roughly 96% seen once. The CDR3 consists of 16 residues. CDR1 is MNHNS and CDR2 is SASEGT in the germline V gene. Trimming took 3 bases from V and 2 from J, leaving 14 bases between them. Sequencing input: peripheral blood. This sequence joins TRBV6-1 and TRBJ2-1; perhaps TRBD2 as D (6 bases). This clonotype was sampled from a human donor with active COVID-19. The donor label of this sample is uncertain. In DNA, the CDR3 is TGTGCCAGCAGTGAGCGGGGCGATTCGACCTACAATGAGCAGTTCTTC. This sequence encodes CASSERGDSTYNEQFF.